This section outlines one T cell receptor (beta chain) sequence together with its context. The data stem from a study of blood T cell repertoires in COVID-19. Across the whole study: Acute-phase and convalescent COVID-19 samples originated in the United States, Italy and Spain.

The germline gives CDR1 SGHAT, CDR2 FQNNGV. The V and J ends lost 2 bases and 2 bases respectively, with 19 bases between them. The CDR3 length is 17 residues. Measured with immunoSEQ multiplex PCR; TCRdb has only the in-frame clones, and not every one. The table has about 270,000 clones, approximately 90% seen once. In terms of age and location, participants ranged from roughly 18 to 100 years and lived in approximately 26 US areas. Sequences were obtained from PBMCs or T cells enriched from blood (not recorded which). This chain links TRBV11-2 with TRBJ2-7; D not resolved. The clonotype comes from a man aged 40-49 years who had been exposed to COVID-19. The chain's CDR3 is CASSLSPDNARPYEQYF. The CDR3 coding sequence is TGTGCCAGCAGCTTATCTCCCGACAACGCCCGCCCCTACGAGCAGTACTTC.